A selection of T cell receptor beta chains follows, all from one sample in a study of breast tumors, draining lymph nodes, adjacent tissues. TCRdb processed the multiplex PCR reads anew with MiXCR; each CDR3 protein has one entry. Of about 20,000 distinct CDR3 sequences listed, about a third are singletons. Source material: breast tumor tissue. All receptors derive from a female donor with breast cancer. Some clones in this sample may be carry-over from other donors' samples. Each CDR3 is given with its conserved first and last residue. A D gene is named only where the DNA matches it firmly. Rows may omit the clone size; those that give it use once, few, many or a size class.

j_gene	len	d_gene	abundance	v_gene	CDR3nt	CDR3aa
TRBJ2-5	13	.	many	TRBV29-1	TGCAGCGTTAAGAATCGACTGAAAGAGACCCAGTACTTC	CSVKNRLKETQYF
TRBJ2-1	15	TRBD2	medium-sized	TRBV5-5	TGTGCCAGCAGCTTGGAAAGCGGGAGGACAAATGAGCAGTTCTTC	CASSLESGRTNEQFF
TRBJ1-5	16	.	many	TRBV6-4	TGTGCCAGCAGTGACACGTTGGGTCAGGGCAATCAGCCCCAGCATTTT	CASSDTLGQGNQPQHF
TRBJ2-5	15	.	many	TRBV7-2	TGTGCCAGCCGCCCTCGCGGGGAGTACCAAGAGACCCAGTACTTC	CASRPRGEYQETQYF
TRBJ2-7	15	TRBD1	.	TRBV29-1	TGCAGCGTTGGAGAGGGACAGGCGAGCTCCTACGAGCAGTACTTC	CSVGEGQASSYEQYF
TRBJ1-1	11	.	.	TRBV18	TGTGCCAGTTGGTCGAACACTGAAGCTTTCTTT	CASWSNTEAFF
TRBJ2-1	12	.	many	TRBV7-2	TGTGCCAGCAGCCGCACAGGGAATGAGCAGTTCTTC	CASSRTGNEQFF
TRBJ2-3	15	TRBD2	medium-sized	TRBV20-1	TGCAGTGCTAGTTCGCCTAGCGGGATGGCAGATACGCAGTATTTT	CSASSPSGMADTQYF
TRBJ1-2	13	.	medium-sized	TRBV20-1	TGCAGTGCTAGAGATCGCCTTCTCTATGGCTACACCTTC	CSARDRLLYGYTF
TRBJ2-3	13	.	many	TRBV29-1	TGCAGCGTTGCGGGAGCCCCCACAGATACGCAGTATTTT	CSVAGAPTDTQYF
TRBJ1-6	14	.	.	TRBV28	TGTGCCAGCAGGGACGGGACCGAGAATTCACCCCTCCACTTT	CASRDGTENSPLHF
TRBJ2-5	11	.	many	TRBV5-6	TGTGCCAGCAGCTTCTTCGAGACCCAGTACTTC	CASSFFETQYF
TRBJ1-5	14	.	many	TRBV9	TGTGCCAGCAGCGTAGACGGGAGCAATCAGCCCCAGCATTTT	CASSVDGSNQPQHF
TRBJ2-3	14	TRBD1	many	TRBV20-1	TGCAGTGCTGGGGACAGGGGGCGGGGAGGTACGCAGTATTTT	CSAGDRGRGGTQYF
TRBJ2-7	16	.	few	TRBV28	TGTGCCAGCAGTTTTAGCCCCCGGGACGGAAGCTACGAGCAGTACTTC	CASSFSPRDGSYEQYF
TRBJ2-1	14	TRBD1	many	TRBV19	TGTGCCAGTAGTCCCGACAGGGTCTACAATGAGCAGTTCTTC	CASSPDRVYNEQFF
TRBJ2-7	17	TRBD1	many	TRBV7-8	TGTGCCAGCAGCTTAGCGGCTGGGAACAGGGGGCGTTACGAGCAGTACTTC	CASSLAAGNRGRYEQYF
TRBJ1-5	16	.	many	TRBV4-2	TGTGCCAGCAGCCAAGAGCAGTATTATAGCAATCAGCCCCAGCATTTT	CASSQEQYYSNQPQHF
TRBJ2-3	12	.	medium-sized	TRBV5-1	TGCGCCAGCAGCCCGAGCACAGATACGCAGTATTTT	CASSPSTDTQYF
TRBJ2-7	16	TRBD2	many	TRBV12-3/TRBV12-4	TGTGCCAGCAGTTTTCGCGGGAGCGGGAGTCCCTACGAGCAGTACTTC	CASSFRGSGSPYEQYF
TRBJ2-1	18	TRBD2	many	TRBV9	TGTGCCAGCAGCGCTGGGCCGCCGGGACTAGCGGATTTCAATGAGCAGTTCTTC	CASSAGPPGLADFNEQFF
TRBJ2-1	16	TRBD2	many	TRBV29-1	TGCAGCGCCGTCCAAGCCGGACTAGCGGCCTACAATGAGCAGTTCTTC	CSAVQAGLAAYNEQFF
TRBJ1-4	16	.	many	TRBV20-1	TGCAGTGCTAGGGGGGGGGGTCGGGCAACTAATGAAAAACTGTTTTTT	CSARGGGRATNEKLFF
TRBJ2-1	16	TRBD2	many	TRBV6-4	TGTGCCAGCAGTGACTCGGGGACTAGCGGGAGTTACGAGCAGTTCTTC	CASSDSGTSGSYEQFF
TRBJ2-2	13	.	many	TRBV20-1	TGCAGTGCTAGAGATCATTTGACCGGGGAGCTGTTTTTT	CSARDHLTGELFF
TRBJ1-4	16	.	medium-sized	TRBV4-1	TGCGCCAGCAGCCAAGATATGGGGAGGGCTAATGAAAAACTGTTTTTT	CASSQDMGRANEKLFF
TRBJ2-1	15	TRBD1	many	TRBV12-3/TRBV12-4	TGTGCCAGCAAAAAACGGACAGGGTCCTACAATGAGCAGTTCTTC	CASKKRTGSYNEQFF
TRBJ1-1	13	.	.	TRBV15	TGTGCCACCAGCGACCAGGGCAACACTGAAGCTTTCTTT	CATSDQGNTEAFF
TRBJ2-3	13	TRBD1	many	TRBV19	TGTGCCAGTAAAGTACGGGACAGGGATACGCAGTATTTT	CASKVRDRDTQYF
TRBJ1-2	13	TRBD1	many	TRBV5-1	TGCGCCAGCAGCGACCGGGACAGGGATGGCTACACCTTC	CASSDRDRDGYTF
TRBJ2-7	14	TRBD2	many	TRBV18	TGTGCCAGCTCACCGCCGGGAGGGAACTACGAGCAGTACTTC	CASSPPGGNYEQYF
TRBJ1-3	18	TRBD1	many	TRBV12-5	TGTGCTAGTCGAAAACTACCTCATACAGGGGCCTCTGGAAACACCATATATTTT	CASRKLPHTGASGNTIYF
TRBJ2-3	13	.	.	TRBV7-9	TGTGCCAGCAGCTTTTATCCCACAGATACGCAGTATTTT	CASSFYPTDTQYF
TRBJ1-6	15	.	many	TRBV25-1	TGTGCCAGCAGTCCCCCACAGGGCGGTAATTCACCCCTCCACTTT	CASSPPQGGNSPLHF
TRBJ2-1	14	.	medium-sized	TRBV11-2	TGTGCCAGCAGCTTAGTGACACCGTACAATGAGCAGTTCTTC	CASSLVTPYNEQFF